These T cell receptor beta chains were read from a single sample in a study of regulatory T cells in long-lasting Graves disease. TCRdb re-called the multiplex PCR reads with MiXCR, one entry per CDR3 protein. The data hold 300,000 to 400,000 distinct CDR3 sequences, with 16% observed a single time. These data also featured in a second study, about T cells in Graves' hyperthyroidism and ophthalmopathy.

The sample here was peripheral blood mononuclear cells (PBMCs), taken at new diagnosis, from a patient treated with antithyroid drugs. These receptor sequences come from a man between 35 and 55 years old with Graves disease. The conserved cysteine and the conserved F or W are not part of the CDR3 here.

j_call v_call cdr3_aa
TRBJ1-5 TRBV19 ASSWTGANQPQH
TRBJ1-6 TRBV2 ASSEQGQGNSPLH
TRBJ2-5 TRBV6-2/TRBV6-3 ASSYGGGWETQY
TRBJ2-3 TRBV7-2 ASSGGLPDTQY
TRBJ2-7 TRBV2 ASTPGISSYEQY
TRBJ2-3 TRBV20-1 SARGYVGVDTQY
TRBJ2-2 TRBV12-3/TRBV12-4 ASSARRGRTGELF
TRBJ1-5 TRBV6-9 ASSYVQAGNQPQH
TRBJ2-3 TRBV19 ASTPGGDADTQY
TRBJ2-6 TRBV7-2 ASSAAVSGANVLT
TRBJ1-2 TRBV18 ASSPQVDRGYT
TRBJ1-4 TRBV28 ASSPPLTTNEKLF
NA TRBV3-1 ASSQLVGGPETQY
TRBJ2-3 TRBV5-1 ASSSLLGFTDTQY
TRBJ2-5 TRBV11-2 ASSSTGGPYQETQY
TRBJ2-4 TRBV2 ASSEQNIQY
TRBJ2-6 TRBV30 AWTRLAGGSGANVLT
TRBJ2-7 TRBV2 ASSYRGYEQY
TRBJ1-4 TRBV20-1 SATRGAGEKLF
TRBJ1-5 TRBV28 ASSPIWQPQH
TRBJ2-5 TRBV20-1 SARDPAWYQETQY
TRBJ2-7 TRBV10-3 AISLDRTYEQY
TRBJ1-6 TRBV7-2 ASSQLGNSPLH
TRBJ1-1 TRBV6-1 ASSAPGSRVAF
TRBJ2-7 TRBV9 ASSVAPRRDYEQY
TRBJ2-7 TRBV18 ASSSTATTYEQY
TRBJ2-5 TRBV30 AWSSVQETQY
TRBJ2-1 TRBV7-3 ASSSGTGLYNEQF
TRBJ2-7 TRBV30 AWSVLALEQY
TRBJ2-5 TRBV11-3 ASSLSMGTRQRTQY
TRBJ2-5 TRBV10-3 AISDGFGPSQETQY
TRBJ2-3 TRBV5-1 ASSYTGDTSTDTQY
TRBJ2-7 TRBV7-2 ASSQVGTAVYEQY
TRBJ2-7 TRBV4-2 ASSQVSMRGQTYEQY
TRBJ1-2 TRBV12-3/TRBV12-4 ASSPRGLGYT
TRBJ2-2 TRBV19 ASSIFNGGFGELF
TRBJ1-4 TRBV5-1 ASSQQGSNEKLF
TRBJ1-6 TRBV3-1 ASSLGTDSDSPLH
TRBJ2-1 TRBV2 ASGTGTSGGDEQF
TRBJ2-1 TRBV20-1 SARDLLAYNEQF
TRBJ2-7 TRBV2 ASRSGHGYEQY
TRBJ1-5 TRBV20-1 SATRTDQPQH
TRBJ2-7 TRBV7-2 ASSLVGGSYEQY
TRBJ2-7 TRBV4-3 ASSQQLTSGGEQY
TRBJ2-1 TRBV10-2 ATVRLAGKRGYNEQF
TRBJ1-1 TRBV10-3 AISQAPRTEAF
TRBJ2-3 TRBV6-2/TRBV6-3 ASTPSGVPDTQY
TRBJ2-4 TRBV28 ASSLSSTGRNIQY
TRBJ2-5 TRBV3-1 VSSRDFEETQY
TRBJ2-1 TRBV12-3/TRBV12-4 ASSPGQSRVYNEQF
TRBJ1-4 TRBV20-1 SASLRGAREKLF